One and the same sample provided the 24 T cell receptor beta chains below, sequenced in a study of technical replicates of blood from a few donors. The method was immunoSEQ multiplex PCR; TCRdb's version includes in-frame clones alone and lacks a portion of them. The repertoire holds tens of thousands of clones, with just under 95% as singletons. Sequencing input: T cells isolated from PBMCs. The receptors derive from a human donor in good health.

V and J are TRBV6-5 and TRBJ2-5; 7 bases fit TRBD1. This CDR3 is built from 12 residues. Germline-derived CDR1 and CDR2 are MNHEY and SVGAGI. Trimming removed 9 bases from V and 5 bases from J; junction bases left unmatched: 6. CDR3 amino acids: CASRQGGETQYF. The CDR3 DNA sequence: TGTGCCAGTCGACAGGGCGGGGAGACCCAGTACTTC.

The CDR3 spells CAWSSSYGYTF. The CDR3 DNA reads as TGTGCCTGGAGTTCGTCCTATGGCTACACCTTC. The gene calls are TRBV30 and TRBJ1-2; D gene ambiguous. Per the germline V gene, CDR1 is GTSNPN and CDR2 is SVGIG (reference sequence). V lost 2 bases to trimming and J lost 4 bases, with 5 bases between them. CDR3 length equals 11 residues. The whole variable domain, remainder taken from reference TRBV30 and TRBJ1-2, is SQTIHQWPATLVQPVGSPLSLECTVEGTSNPNLYWYRQAAGRGLQLLFYSVGIGQISSEVPQNLSASRPQDRQFILSSKKLLLSDSGFYLCAWSSSYGYTFGSGTRLTVV.

The genes are TRBV18 and TRBJ2-1, with 7 bases lining up with TRBD1. CDR3 size: 15 residues. CDR1 is KGHSH, CDR2 LQKENI, per germline. V trimming: 2 bases; J trimming: 2 bases; junction bases outside the gene matches: 3. CDR3 DNA sequence: TGTGCCAGCTCACCAACAGGGGCTACCTACAATGAGCAGTTCTTC. Protein product: CASSPTGATYNEQFF.

The V and J genes are TRBV30 and TRBJ1-6; 8 bases match TRBD1. The CDR3 runs 13 residues. The V gene's germline CDR1 is GTSNPN and CDR2 SVGIG (reference sequence). J lost 9 bases, V lost 1 base, and 2 bases had no gene match. The CDR3 is CAWSEQGGSPLHF. CDR3 coding DNA: TGTGCCTGGAGTGAACAGGGGGGTTCACCCCTCCACTTT.

This clone was counted once. V usage is TRBV5-1 and J usage is TRBJ1-2, with D unclear. V gave up 5 bases and J gave up 4 bases, with 12 bases separating them. The germline CDR1 and CDR2 sequences are SGHRS and YFSETQ. The CDR3 has 13 residues. CDR3 DNA sequence: TGCGCCAGCAGAAGCGAGCCATCCTATGGCTACACCTTC. Translated: CASRSEPSYGYTF.

V gene TRBV28 combines with J gene TRBJ2-7; D is unresolved. The length of the CDR3 is 13 residues. The V end lost 5 bases, the J end lost 4 bases, and 12 bases lay between the germline ends. Germline assignment: CDR1 MDHEN and CDR2 SYDVKM. The CDR3 DNA sequence: TGTGCCAGCAGTCCTCTAGTCCAATACGAGCAGTACTTC. This sequence encodes CASSPLVQYEQYF.

This chain links TRBV5-4 with TRBJ2-5; 7 nucleotides match TRBD2. The CDR3 has 13 amino acids. CDR1 and CDR2 from the germline V gene are SGHNT and YYREEE (reference sequence). J was trimmed by 9 bases and V by 2 bases; bases with no gene match: 7. This CDR3 reads CASSFTTRGAQYF. The CDR3 DNA follows: TGTGCCAGCAGCTTCACAACCCGGGGGGCCCAGTACTTC.

The V call is TRBV9, the J call TRBJ2-7; D is possibly TRBD2 (5 bases). V lost 4 bases to trimming and J lost 6 bases, with 23 bases between them. Germline V gene sequence: CDR1 SGDLS, CDR2 YYNGEE. CDR3 size: 16 residues. The CDR3: CASSPAGIPVGGEQYF. The CDR3 DNA reads as TGTGCCAGCAGCCCGGCCGGGATCCCGGTGGGTGGCGAGCAGTACTTC.

V is TRBV29-1 and J is TRBJ2-4; 8 nucleotides agree with TRBD1. This CDR3 is built from 14 residues. The V gene's germline CDR1 is SQVTM and CDR2 ANQGSEA. Germline trimming cut 2 bases from V and 7 bases from J; bases unmatched to any gene: 7. The CDR3 DNA sequence: TGCAGCGTTGAACCCCCCGGACAGGGCAACATTCAGTACTTC. Protein sequence: CSVEPPGQGNIQYF. Full variable domain (remainder filled in from reference TRBV29-1 and TRBJ2-4): SAVISQKPSRDICQRGTSLTIQCQVDSQVTMMFWYRQQPGQSLTLIATANQGSEATYESGFVIDKFPISRPNLTFSTLTVSNMSPEDSSIYLCSVEPPGQGNIQYFGAGTRLSVL.

J is TRBJ1-2 and V is TRBV6-5, with 8 positions matching TRBD1. The CDR3 is 12 amino acids. V lost 6 bases to trimming and J lost 8 bases; unmatched junction nucleotides: 5. Germline V gene data show CDR1 as MNHEY and CDR2 as SVGAGI. CDR3 in DNA: TGTGCCAGCAGAATGACAGGGGACGGCTACACCTTC. Translation: CASRMTGDGYTF.

This clone has more than one count but fewer than ten. The gene calls are TRBV6-5 and TRBJ1-4; possible D gene TRBD1, 6 bases. CDR3 length equals 15 residues. CDR1 MNHEY and CDR2 SVGAGI come from the germline V gene. Trimming took off 3 bases at V and 6 bases at J, with 14 bases between the two ends. The CDR3 region is CASSYFGGADEKLFF. The CDR3 DNA reads TGTGCCAGCAGTTATTTTGGGGGCGCCGATGAAAAACTGTTTTTT.

The chain joins TRBV7-9 to TRBJ2-7, with TRBD2 identical over 14 bases. J gave up 5 bases and V 2 bases, and 11 bases lay outside the gene matches. Germline V gene data show CDR1 as SEHNR and CDR2 as FQNEAQ (reference sequence). The CDR3 sequence is 18 residues long. CDR3 coding DNA: TGTGCCAGCAGCTTATCGCCGGGACTAGCGGGAGAGACGGACGAGCAGTACTTC. It encodes CASSLSPGLAGETDEQYF. Using reference TRBV7-9 and TRBJ2-7 for the parts outside the CDR3, the full variable domain is DTGVSQNPRHKITKRGQNVTFRCDPISEHNRLYWYRQTLGQGPEFLTYFQNEAQLEKSRLLSDRFSAERPKGSFSTLEIQRTEQGDSAMYLCASSLSPGLAGETDEQYFGPGTRLTVT.

The chain couples TRBV11-2 to TRBJ1-1; 7 nucleotides match TRBD1. The CDR3 covers 16 residues. CDR1 and CDR2 (germline): SGHAT, FQNNGV. After removal of 0 bases from V and 0 bases from J, the junction contained 4 bases not matched to a gene. CDR3 sequence (DNA): TGTGCCAGCAGCTTAGATACAGGGGTAGTGAACACTGAAGCTTTCTTT. This encodes CASSLDTGVVNTEAFF.

The gene calls are TRBV27 and TRBJ1-5, with 10 bases that match TRBD1. Unmatched junction bases numbered 10, after V lost 5 bases and J lost 3 bases. Germline lookup yields CDR1 MNHEY and CDR2 SMNVEV (reference sequence). The CDR3 length is 17 residues. The CDR3 DNA sequence: TGTGCCAGCAGTCAACAAACGGGACAGGGGTTCAATCAGCCCCAGCATTTT. Protein: CASSQQTGQGFNQPQHF.

V and J are TRBV4-2 and TRBJ2-7; 7 bases fit TRBD2. V lost 5 bases and J lost 3; bases outside the gene matches: 10. The germline V gene encodes CDR1 LGHNA and CDR2 YNFKEQ. The CDR3 is made up of 15 amino acids. The CDR3 DNA reads TGTGCCAGCAGCGAATTCGGCGGGAGTGGCTACGAGCAGTACTTC. As protein: CASSEFGGSGYEQYF.

Notes on this clone: One end of the junction fails to match germline, which may point to a read error. V and J are TRBV11-2 and TRBJ2-6; 7 bases align to TRBD1. Germline V gives CDR1 SGHAT, CDR2 FQNNGV. The length of the CDR3 is 14 residues. The CDR3 loop is CASSLDRAANVLTF. The CDR3 bases are TGTGCCAGCAGCCTAGACAGGGCGGCCAACGTCCTGACTTTC.

This chain joins TRBV5-1 and TRBJ2-1; 8 bases map to TRBD1. Germline V lookup: CDR1 SGHRS, CDR2 YFSETQ. The CDR3 has 15 residues. Germline trimming cut 4 bases from V and 4 bases from J; bases unmatched to any gene: 7. CDR3 sequence: CASSHDRGAYNEQFF. As DNA, the CDR3 is TGCGCCAGCAGCCACGACAGGGGTGCGTACAATGAGCAGTTCTTC.

V is TRBV6-5 and J is TRBJ2-1; 10 bases are shared with TRBD1. CDR1 MNHEY and CDR2 SVGAGI come from the germline V gene. The CDR3 consists of 14 residues. Germline trimming cut 8 bases from V and 8 bases from J; bases unmatched to any gene: 9. CDR3 amino acids: CASGRQGARDEQFF. The CDR3 DNA is TGTGCCAGCGGAAGACAGGGGGCGCGCGATGAGCAGTTCTTC.

The chain carries TRBV19 and TRBJ1-6, with 7 bases matching TRBD1. The CDR3 is made up of 15 amino acids. V shed 3 bases, J shed 13 bases, and the junction held 12 bases outside the gene matches. Germline V lookup: CDR1 LNHDA, CDR2 SQIVND (reference sequence). The CDR3 region has the DNA TGTGCCAGTAGTATGGGTGACAGGGAGGTGGCTCCCCTCCACTTT. It specifies CASSMGDREVAPLHF.

The CDR3 is CASSQEFSGGTYNEQFF. The CDR3 DNA reads TGTGCCAGCAGCCAAGAGTTTTCAGGGGGAACCTACAATGAGCAGTTCTTC. The chain couples TRBV4-2 to TRBJ2-1, with 7 bases aligning to TRBD1. The CDR3 consists of 17 residues. Per germline, CDR1 LGHNA and CDR2 YNFKEQ. V dropped 0 bases and J dropped 2; count of bases not matched to a gene: 7.

J is TRBJ2-1 and V is TRBV7-9, with 8 bases lining up with TRBD2. CDR3 length equals 16 residues. Germline assignment: CDR1 SEHNR and CDR2 FQNEAQ (reference sequence). Losses at the gene ends were 5 bases for V and 2 bases for J; bases not matched to a gene: 8. The CDR3, as DNA: TGTGCCAGCAGCCCTACGGGGACTAGGACCTACAATGAGCAGTTCTTC. It yields the protein CASSPTGTRTYNEQFF. The whole variable domain, filled in from reference TRBV7-9 and TRBJ2-1, reads DTGVSQNPRHKITKRGQNVTFRCDPISEHNRLYWYRQTLGQGPEFLTYFQNEAQLEKSRLLSDRFSAERPKGSFSTLEIQRTEQGDSAMYLCASSPTGTRTYNEQFFGPGTRLTVL.

The rearrangement joins TRBV7-6 to TRBJ1-2; 8 nucleotides match TRBD1. CDR3 size: 15 residues. The V gene's germline CDR1 is SGHVS and CDR2 FNYEAQ. V lost 0 bases and J lost 6; bases outside the gene matches: 6. Here the CDR3 DNA reads TGTGCCAGCAGCTTAGCTAGGACAGGGTTAGATGGCTACACCTTC. This sequence encodes CASSLARTGLDGYTF.

The chain joins TRBV6-5 to TRBJ2-6; 7 nucleotides agree with TRBD1. CDR1 is MNHEY and CDR2 is SVGAGI in the germline V gene. Trimming cost V 5 bases and J 4 bases; bases outside gene matches: 5. The CDR3 contains 15 residues. The CDR3 nucleotides are TGTGCCAGCAGTACAGGGGTGTCCGGGGCCAACGTCCTGACTTTC. Protein sequence: CASSTGVSGANVLTF.

The chain combines TRBV5-1 with TRBJ1-4; D not resolved. V was shortened by 4 bases and J by 0 bases, with 10 bases between the two germline ends. The CDR3 consists of 15 residues. CDR1 and CDR2 from the germline V gene are SGHRS and YFSETQ. The CDR3 loop reads CASSPRSSTNEKLFF. The CDR3 region has the DNA TGCGCCAGCAGCCCCCGGTCGTCAACTAATGAAAAACTGTTTTTT.